This T cell receptor (beta chain) was documented in a study of blood T cells in healthy people across ages. CDR3 size: 14 residues. Germline loops: CDR1 SGHRS, CDR2 YFSETQ. This clonotype was seen a handful of times. Combining a sample-barcoded 5' primer with a J-beta primer mix, a second PCR ran for 7 to 11 cycles. TCRdb re-derived calls from the 5' RACE reads in MiXCR, one entry per CDR3 protein. This sample has about 1.5 million distinct CDR3 sequences; around 40% occur once, and the top ten carry 4%. The chain has TRBV5-1 and TRBJ2-4; TRBD1 matches 7 bases. The tail of the sequence fits TRBJ2-7 better, so the J call may be wrong. The source of this sequence is a woman between 18 and 29 years old in good health. Material: blood. Written as DNA, the CDR3 is TGCGCCAGCAGTGATCTGTCAGGGGGCTACGAGCAGTACTTC. Residues: CASSDLSGGYEQYF.